This is a list of T cell receptor beta chains from one sample in a study of T cells after yellow fever vaccination. A single record per CDR3 protein comes from TCRdb applying MiXCR to the 5' RACE reads. Of 240,000 or so distinct CDR3 sequences in the sample, less than 9% were seen once. The material was CD4+ T cells sorted from PBMCs, obtained 15 days after the yellow fever booster vaccination. The receptors were gathered from a man aged 30-40 years who received the YFV17D yellow fever vaccine. Both conserved end residues are part of each CDR3. Each record gives: J gene, clone size, D gene, V gene, CDR3 length, CDR3 DNA, CDR3 protein. D genes are given only for firm matches. The size field is filled for only some rows; it gives once, few, many or a size class.

TRBJ2-3 many NA TRBV29-1 12 TGCAGCGTTTTTGGGCACACAGATACGCAGTATTTT CSVFGHTDTQYF
TRBJ2-5 few TRBD1 TRBV30 13 TGTGCCTGGGATGGGACAGGCCAAGAGACCCAGTACTTC CAWDGTGQETQYF
TRBJ2-1 few NA TRBV6-5 13 TGTGCCAGCAGTTACGGGTCCGCGAATGAGCAGTTCTTC CASSYGSANEQFF
TRBJ2-5 few TRBD2 TRBV20-1 16 TGCAGTGCTAATGATCCGGCAGCGGGAGGTGGGGAGACCCAGTACTTC CSANDPAAGGGETQYF
TRBJ1-1 NA NA TRBV12-3/TRBV12-4 12 TGTGCCAGCAGTTTATCGCAGGGGGAAGCTTTCTTT CASSLSQGEAFF
TRBJ2-7 many NA TRBV6-5 14 TGTGCCAGCAGAAGCAGGGTGAGCTCCTACGAGCAGTACTTC CASRSRVSSYEQYF
TRBJ2-2 many NA TRBV6-2/TRBV6-3 14 TGTGCCAGTATCTCCTACCGGGGTACCGGGGAGCTGTTTTTT CASISYRGTGELFF
TRBJ2-2 many NA TRBV20-1 14 TGCAGTGCTAGAGGGGGGGCGGTAGCCGGGGAGCTGTTTTTT CSARGGAVAGELFF
TRBJ2-2 NA TRBD1 TRBV20-1 16 TGCAGTGCTACAATCGACAGGGGCGAAGGTGGCGGGGAGCTGTTTTTT CSATIDRGEGGGELFF
TRBJ2-3 few NA TRBV7-9 15 TGTGCCAGCAATCCCCGACCGTTTAGCACAGATACGCAGTATTTT CASNPRPFSTDTQYF
TRBJ2-7 few TRBD1 TRBV30 16 TGTGCCTGGAGTGTAGGTGGGACAGGGTATTCCTACGAGCAGTACTTC CAWSVGGTGYSYEQYF
TRBJ2-1 few NA TRBV6-2/TRBV6-3 12 TGTGCCAGCAGACTCGGCGGGCAGTGGCAGTTCTTC CASRLGGQWQFF
TRBJ2-1 NA NA TRBV27 15 TGTGCCAGCAGTTTTTGGTCCAGGGATGACAATGAGCAGTTCTTC CASSFWSRDDNEQFF
TRBJ2-5 few TRBD2 TRBV20-1 16 TGCAGTGCCACCCCGACTAGCGGGGATTACCAAGAGACCCAGTACTTC CSATPTSGDYQETQYF
TRBJ2-3 NA TRBD2 TRBV5-1 15 TGCGCCAGCAGCTTATGTAGCGGGAGCCCAGATACGCAGTATTTT CASSLCSGSPDTQYF
TRBJ2-1 few TRBD2 TRBV5-1 14 TGCGCCAGCACTCCCGGGGGGACCGCCAATGAGCAGTTCTTC CASTPGGTANEQFF
TRBJ2-7 few TRBD1 TRBV20-1 13 TGCAGTGCTGGCCGGGACAGGGGCCACGAGCAGTACTTC CSAGRDRGHEQYF
TRBJ2-7 many NA TRBV2 12 TGTGCCAGCCAGGGTTTTCACTACGAGCAGTACTTC CASQGFHYEQYF
TRBJ2-7 NA TRBD2 TRBV5-6 15 TGTGCCAGCAACTGGGGCGGGAGTTTGTCCTACGAGCAGTACTTC CASNWGGSLSYEQYF
TRBJ2-3 few NA TRBV28 16 TGTGCCAGCAGCCCCTCGGGCGGGACGCTCTCCTTAACGCAGTATTTT CASSPSGGTLSLTQYF
TRBJ2-7 few NA TRBV3-1 12 TGTGCCAGCAGCTCTGAAGAGGGTCAGACGTACTTC CASSSEEGQTYF
TRBJ2-5 NA TRBD1 TRBV12-3/TRBV12-4 14 TGTGCCAGCAGGAAGACAGGGATCCAAGAGACCCAGTACTTC CASRKTGIQETQYF
TRBJ2-7 few NA TRBV20-1 12 TGCAGTGCTAGGGTGGACCGCTACGAGCAGTACTTC CSARVDRYEQYF
TRBJ2-2 NA NA TRBV29-1 14 TGCAGCGTTGCCTATAGGTCGAACACCGGGGAGCTGTTTTTT CSVAYRSNTGELFF
TRBJ2-3 NA NA TRBV30 11 TGTGCCTGGAGCGTCACAGATACGCAGTATTTT CAWSVTDTQYF
TRBJ1-4 NA NA TRBV12-3/TRBV12-4 14 TGTGCCAGCAACTCACCGCCAACTAATGAAAAACTGTTTTTT CASNSPPTNEKLFF